Reported below is one T cell receptor beta chain. The antigen is undetermined. This entry comes from a study of identical twins. Template switching, a step in the protocol, added a universal primer site, and cDNA carried unique molecular identifiers. TCRdb used MiXCR to reprocess the 5' RACE reads, holding one entry per CDR3 protein. The top ten clones hold around 5% of a sample with approximately 210,000 distinct CDR3 sequences, less than 10% of them seen once. Germline loops: CDR1 SGHTA, CDR2 FQGNSA. This CDR3 has 12 residues. Between the trimmed V and J ends, which lost 5 bases and 7 bases, there was a span of 9 bases. Study conclusions and caveats: It was out-of-frame TCR alpha sharing in monozygotic twins that models underestimated. Memory repertoires showed no such pattern, whereas abundant cord blood beta clonotypes carried fewer insertions.

Source material: memory (CD45RO+) T cells sorted from blood. The genes are TRBV7-2 and TRBJ2-4; unclear D gene. The source of this sequence is a woman younger than 30 in good health. The CDR3 loop is CASSQGRNIQYF. In nucleotides, the CDR3 is TGTGCCAGCAGCCAAGGGCGGAACATTCAGTACTTC.